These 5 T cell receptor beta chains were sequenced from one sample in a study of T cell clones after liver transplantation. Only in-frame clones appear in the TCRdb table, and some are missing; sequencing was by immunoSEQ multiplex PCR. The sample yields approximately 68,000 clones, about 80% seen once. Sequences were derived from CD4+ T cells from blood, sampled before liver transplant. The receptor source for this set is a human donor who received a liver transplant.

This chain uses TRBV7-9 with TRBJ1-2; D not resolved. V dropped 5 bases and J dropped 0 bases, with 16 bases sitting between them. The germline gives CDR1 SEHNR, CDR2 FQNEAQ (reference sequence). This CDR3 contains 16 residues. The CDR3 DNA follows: TGTGCCAGCAGCCCCCCGCGAGACGGTACTAACTATGGCTACACCTTC. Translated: CASSPPRDGTNYGYTF.

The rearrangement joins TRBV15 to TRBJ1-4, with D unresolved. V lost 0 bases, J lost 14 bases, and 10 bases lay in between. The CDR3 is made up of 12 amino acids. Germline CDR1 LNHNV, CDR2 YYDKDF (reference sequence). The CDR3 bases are TGTGCCACCAGCAGAGATCGCGGCCGGCTGTTTTTT. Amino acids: CATSRDRGRLFF.

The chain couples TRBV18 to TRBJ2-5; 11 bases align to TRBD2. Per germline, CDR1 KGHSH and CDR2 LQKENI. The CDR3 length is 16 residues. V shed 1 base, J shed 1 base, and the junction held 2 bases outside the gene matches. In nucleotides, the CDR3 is TGTGCCAGCTCACCACTAGCGGGAGGGCGCCAAGAGACCCAGTACTTC. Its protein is CASSPLAGGRQETQYF.

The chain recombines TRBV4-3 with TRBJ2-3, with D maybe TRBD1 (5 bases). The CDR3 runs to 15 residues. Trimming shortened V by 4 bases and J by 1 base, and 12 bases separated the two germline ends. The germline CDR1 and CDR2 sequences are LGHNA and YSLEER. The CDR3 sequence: CASSPSLGRTDTQYF. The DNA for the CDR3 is TGCGCCAGCAGCCCAAGTTTGGGGCGCACAGATACGCAGTATTTT.

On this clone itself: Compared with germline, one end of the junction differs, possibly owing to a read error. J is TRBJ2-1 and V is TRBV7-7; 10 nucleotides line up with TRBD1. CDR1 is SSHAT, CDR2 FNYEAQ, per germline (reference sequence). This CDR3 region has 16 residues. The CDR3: CASSPRTGGSYNEQFF. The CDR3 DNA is TGTGCTAGCAGCCCAAGGACAGGGGGCTCCTACAATGAGCAGTTCTTC.